This T cell receptor (beta chain) was identified in a study of T cell changes during pregnancy in multiple sclerosis (dated by TCRdb to between 2018 and 2021). Regarding the complete study: The study looked at changes in the T cell repertoire across pregnancy in women with multiple sclerosis.

The receptor library was made with the immunoSEQ multiplex PCR assay. As stored in TCRdb, this immuneACCESS dataset retains in-frame rearrangements with V and J assigned. A fraction of the clones does not appear; measured against another copy, unresolved V genes explain less than half of the discrepancy, and the remainder lacks a known reason. Within this sample are tens of thousands of clones, with almost 95% of them counted one time only. The ten most abundant clones make up 0.75% to 0.95% of the sample. Concerning this clone: The specificity of this receptor is unknown. No base quality information exists; no much larger clone differs at one position.

At the junction V is shortened by 2 bases and J by 3 bases, with 7 bases in between. The CDR3 spans 13 residues, from the cysteine through the phenylalanine. Only the CDR3 portion is preserved as DNA: 39 bases, with reading frame beginning at the first base. CDR1 and CDR2, looked up from the germline V gene, are LGHNA and YSLEER. The specimen comprised peripheral blood, sampled in the first trimester of pregnancy. The TCR comes from a female donor with multiple sclerosis, enrolled in a pregnancy study. This sequence uses TRBV4-3 and TRBJ1-1, with an unclear D gene assignment. The bases are TGCGCCAGCAGCCAACTTCGTTACACTGAAGCTTTCTTT. The translation is CASSQLRYTEAFF.